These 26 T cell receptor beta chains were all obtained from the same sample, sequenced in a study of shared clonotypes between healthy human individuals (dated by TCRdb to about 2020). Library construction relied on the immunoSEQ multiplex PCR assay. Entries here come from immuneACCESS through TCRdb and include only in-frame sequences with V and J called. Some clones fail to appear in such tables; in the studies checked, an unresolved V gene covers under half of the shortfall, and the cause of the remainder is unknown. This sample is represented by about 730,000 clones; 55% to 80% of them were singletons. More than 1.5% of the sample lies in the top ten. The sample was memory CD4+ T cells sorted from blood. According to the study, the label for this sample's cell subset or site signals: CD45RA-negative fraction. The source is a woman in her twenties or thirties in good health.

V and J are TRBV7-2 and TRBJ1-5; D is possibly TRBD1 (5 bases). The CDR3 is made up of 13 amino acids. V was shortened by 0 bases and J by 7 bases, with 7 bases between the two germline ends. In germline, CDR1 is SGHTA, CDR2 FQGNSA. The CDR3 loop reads CASSLAGTQPQHF. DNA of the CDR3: TGTGCCAGCAGCTTAGCGGGGACCCAGCCCCAGCATTTT.

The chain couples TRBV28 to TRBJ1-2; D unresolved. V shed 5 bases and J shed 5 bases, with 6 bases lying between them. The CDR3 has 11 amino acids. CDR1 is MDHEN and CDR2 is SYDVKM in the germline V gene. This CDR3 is CASSQPYGYTF. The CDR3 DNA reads TGTGCCAGCAGTCAGCCTTATGGCTACACCTTC.

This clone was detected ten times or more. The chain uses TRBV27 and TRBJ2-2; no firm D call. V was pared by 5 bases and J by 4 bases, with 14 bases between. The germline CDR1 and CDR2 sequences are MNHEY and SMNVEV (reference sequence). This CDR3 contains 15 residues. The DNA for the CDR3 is TGTGCCAGCAGTAAGGTTCAGTTGGGCACCGGGGAGCTGTTTTTT. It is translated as CASSKVQLGTGELFF.

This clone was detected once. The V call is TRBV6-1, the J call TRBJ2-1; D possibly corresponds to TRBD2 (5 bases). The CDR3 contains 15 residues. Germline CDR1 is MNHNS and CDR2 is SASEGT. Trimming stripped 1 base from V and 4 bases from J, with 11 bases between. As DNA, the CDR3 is TGTGCCAGCAGTGAAGGAGGGTCTGGGTACAATGAGCAGTTCTTC. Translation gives CASSEGGSGYNEQFF.

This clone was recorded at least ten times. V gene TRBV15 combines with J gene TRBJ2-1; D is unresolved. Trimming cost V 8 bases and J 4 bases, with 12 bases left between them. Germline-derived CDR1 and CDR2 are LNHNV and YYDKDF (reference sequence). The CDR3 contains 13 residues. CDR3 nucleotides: TGTGCCACCTTTTCTAGGGCGTACAATGAGCAGTTCTTC. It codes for CATFSRAYNEQFF. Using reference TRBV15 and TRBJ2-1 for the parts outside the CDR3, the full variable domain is DAMVIQNPRYQVTQFGKPVTLSCSQTLNHNVMYWYQQKSSQAPKLLFHYYDKDFNNEADTPDNFQSRRPNTSFCFLDIRSPGLGDTAMYLCATFSRAYNEQFFGPGTRLTVL.

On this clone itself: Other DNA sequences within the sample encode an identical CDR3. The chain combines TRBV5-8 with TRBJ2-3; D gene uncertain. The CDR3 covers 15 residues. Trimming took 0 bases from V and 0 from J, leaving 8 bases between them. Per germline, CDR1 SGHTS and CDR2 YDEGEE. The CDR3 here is CASSLGGTSTDTQYF. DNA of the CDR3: TGTGCCAGCAGCTTGGGGGGAACTAGCACAGATACGCAGTATTTT.

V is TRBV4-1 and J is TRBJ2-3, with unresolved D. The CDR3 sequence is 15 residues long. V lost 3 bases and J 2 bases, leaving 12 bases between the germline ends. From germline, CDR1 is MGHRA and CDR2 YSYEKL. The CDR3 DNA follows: TGCGCCAGCAGCCATGCACCGGCGAACACAGATACGCAGTATTTT. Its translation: CASSHAPANTDTQYF.

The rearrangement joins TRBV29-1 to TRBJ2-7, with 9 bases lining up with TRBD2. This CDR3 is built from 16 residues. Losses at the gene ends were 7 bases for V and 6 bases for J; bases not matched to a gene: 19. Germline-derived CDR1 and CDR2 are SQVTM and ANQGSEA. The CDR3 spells CSAPRLSVAGVAEQYF. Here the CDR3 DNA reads TGCAGCGCACCGAGACTTTCCGTAGCGGGAGTAGCCGAGCAGTACTTC.

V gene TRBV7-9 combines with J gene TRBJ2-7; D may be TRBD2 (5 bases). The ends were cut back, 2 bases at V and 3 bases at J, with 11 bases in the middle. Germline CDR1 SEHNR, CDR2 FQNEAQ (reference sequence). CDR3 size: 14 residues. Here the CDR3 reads CASSLMSGYYEQYF. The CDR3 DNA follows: TGTGCCAGCAGCTTAATGAGCGGTTACTACGAGCAGTACTTC. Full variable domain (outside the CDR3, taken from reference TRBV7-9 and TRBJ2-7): DTGVSQNPRHKITKRGQNVTFRCDPISEHNRLYWYRQTLGQGPEFLTYFQNEAQLEKSRLLSDRFSAERPKGSFSTLEIQRTEQGDSAMYLCASSLMSGYYEQYFGPGTRLTVT.

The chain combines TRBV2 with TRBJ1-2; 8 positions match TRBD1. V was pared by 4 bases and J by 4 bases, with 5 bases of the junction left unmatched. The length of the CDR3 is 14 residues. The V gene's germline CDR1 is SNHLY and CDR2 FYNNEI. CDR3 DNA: TGTGCCAGCAGTGCCCGACAGGGGACCTATGGCTACACCTTC. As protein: CASSARQGTYGYTF.

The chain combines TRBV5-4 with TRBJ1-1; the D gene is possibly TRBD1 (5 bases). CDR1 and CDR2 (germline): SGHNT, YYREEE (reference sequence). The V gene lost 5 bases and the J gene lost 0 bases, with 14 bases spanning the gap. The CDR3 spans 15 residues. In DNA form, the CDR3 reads TGTGCCAGCAGATACACGGGACCGATGAACACTGAAGCTTTCTTT. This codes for CASRYTGPMNTEAFF. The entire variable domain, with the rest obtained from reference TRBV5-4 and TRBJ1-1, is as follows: ETGVTQSPTHLIKTRGQQVTLRCSSQSGHNTVSWYQQALGQGPQFIFQYYREEENGRGNFPPRFSGLQFPNYSSELNVNALELDDSALYLCASRYTGPMNTEAFFGQGTRLTVV.

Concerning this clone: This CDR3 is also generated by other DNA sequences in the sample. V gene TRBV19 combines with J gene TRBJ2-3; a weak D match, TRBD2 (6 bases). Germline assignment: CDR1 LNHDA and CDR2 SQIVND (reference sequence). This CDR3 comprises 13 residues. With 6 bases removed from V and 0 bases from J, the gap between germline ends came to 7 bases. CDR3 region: CASREGSTDTQYF. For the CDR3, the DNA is TGTGCCAGTAGGGAGGGAAGCACAGATACGCAGTATTTT.

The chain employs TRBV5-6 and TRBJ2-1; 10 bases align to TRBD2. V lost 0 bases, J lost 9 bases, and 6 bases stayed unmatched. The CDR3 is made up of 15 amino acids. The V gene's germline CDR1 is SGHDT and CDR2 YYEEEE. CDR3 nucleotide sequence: TGTGCCAGCAGCTTGGCTAGCGGGAGCGGGATTGAGCAGTTCTTC. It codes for CASSLASGSGIEQFF.

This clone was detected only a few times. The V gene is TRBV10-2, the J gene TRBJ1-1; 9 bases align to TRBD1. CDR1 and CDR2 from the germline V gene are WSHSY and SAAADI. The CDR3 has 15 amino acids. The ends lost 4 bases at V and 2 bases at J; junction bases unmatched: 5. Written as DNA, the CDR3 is TGCGCCAGCAGTGTCGGTACAGGGGGCAACACTGAAGCTTTCTTT. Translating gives CASSVGTGGNTEAFF.

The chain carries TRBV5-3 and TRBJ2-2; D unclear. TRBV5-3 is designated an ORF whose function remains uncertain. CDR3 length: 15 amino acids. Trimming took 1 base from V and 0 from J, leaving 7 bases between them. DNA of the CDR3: TGTGCCAGAAGCTTGTTTAGGGCGAACACCGGGGAGCTGTTTTTT. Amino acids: CARSLFRANTGELFF.

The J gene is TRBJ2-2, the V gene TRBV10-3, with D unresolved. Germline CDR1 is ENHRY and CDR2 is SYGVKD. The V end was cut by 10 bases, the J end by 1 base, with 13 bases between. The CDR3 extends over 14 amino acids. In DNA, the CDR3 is TGTGCCAGCAAGGTTCGGCGGAACACCGGGGAGCTGTTTTTT. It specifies CASKVRRNTGELFF.

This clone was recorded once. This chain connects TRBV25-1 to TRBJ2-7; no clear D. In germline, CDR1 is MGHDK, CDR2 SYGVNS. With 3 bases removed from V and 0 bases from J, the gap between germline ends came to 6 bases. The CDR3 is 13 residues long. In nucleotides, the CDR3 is TGTGCCAGCAGTGACCCGGTCTCCTACGAGCAGTACTTC. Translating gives CASSDPVSYEQYF.

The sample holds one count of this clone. Here the CDR3 reads CAWSVHYPEDEQYF. The CDR3 DNA follows: TGTGCCTGGAGTGTACACTACCCCGAGGACGAGCAGTACTTC. The V call is TRBV30, the J call TRBJ2-7; D gene ambiguous. The germline V and J ends were trimmed by 0 bases and 5 bases, with 14 bases remaining between them. Germline V gives CDR1 GTSNPN, CDR2 SVGIG (reference sequence). The CDR3 runs 14 residues.

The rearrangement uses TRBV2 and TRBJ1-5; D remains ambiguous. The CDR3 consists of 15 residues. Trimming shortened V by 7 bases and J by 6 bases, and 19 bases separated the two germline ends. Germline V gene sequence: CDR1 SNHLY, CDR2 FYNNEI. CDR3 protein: CASTIGGPSGQPQHF. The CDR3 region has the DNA TGTGCCAGCACCATCGGAGGGCCGAGCGGTCAGCCCCAGCATTTT.

As DNA, the CDR3 is TGTGCCAGCAGCTTGGAGCCCGGGGAGCTGTTTTTT. As protein: CASSLEPGELFF. The J gene is TRBJ2-2, the V gene TRBV5-4; D gene uncertain. The germline CDR1 and CDR2 sequences are SGHNT and YYREEE (reference sequence). V was shortened by 0 bases and J by 6 bases, with 3 bases between the two germline ends. This CDR3 contains 12 residues.

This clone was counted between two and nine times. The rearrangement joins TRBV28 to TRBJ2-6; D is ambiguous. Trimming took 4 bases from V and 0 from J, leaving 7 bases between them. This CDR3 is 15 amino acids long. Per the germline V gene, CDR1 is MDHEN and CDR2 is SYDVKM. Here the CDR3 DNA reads TGTGCCAGCAGTTCCCCGGCCTCTGGGGCCAACGTCCTGACTTTC. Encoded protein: CASSSPASGANVLTF.

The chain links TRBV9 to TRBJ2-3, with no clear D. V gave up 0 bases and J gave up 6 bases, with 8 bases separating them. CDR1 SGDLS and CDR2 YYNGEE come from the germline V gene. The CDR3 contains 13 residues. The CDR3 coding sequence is TGTGCCAGCAGCGTAGAAACGGCGGATACGCAGTATTTT. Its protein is CASSVETADTQYF.

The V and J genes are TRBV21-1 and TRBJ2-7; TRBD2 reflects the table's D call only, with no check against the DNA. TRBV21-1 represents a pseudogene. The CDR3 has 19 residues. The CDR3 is CASSKETVQPGLLSYEQYF. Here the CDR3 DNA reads TGTGCCAGCAGCAAAGAAACCGTACAACCGGGACTACTCTCCTACGAGCAGTACTTC.

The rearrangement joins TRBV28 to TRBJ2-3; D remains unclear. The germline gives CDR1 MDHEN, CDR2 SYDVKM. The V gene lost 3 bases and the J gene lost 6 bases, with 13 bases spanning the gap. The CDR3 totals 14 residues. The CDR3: CASSFPGLLDTQYF. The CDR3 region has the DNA TGTGCCAGCAGTTTTCCCGGGTTACTGGATACGCAGTATTTT.

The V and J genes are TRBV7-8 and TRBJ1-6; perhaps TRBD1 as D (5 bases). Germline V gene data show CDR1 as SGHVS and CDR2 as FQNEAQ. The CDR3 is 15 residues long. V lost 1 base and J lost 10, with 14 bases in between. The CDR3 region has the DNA TGTGCCAGCAGCTTAGGTTGGGACGCTAACTCACCCCTCCACTTT. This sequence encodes CASSLGWDANSPLHF. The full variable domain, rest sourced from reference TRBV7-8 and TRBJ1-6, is GAGVSQSPRYKVAKRGQDVALRCDPISGHVSLFWYQQALGQGPEFLTYFQNEAQLDKSGLPSDRFFAERPEGSVSTLKIQRTQQEDSAVYLCASSLGWDANSPLHFGNGTRLTVT.

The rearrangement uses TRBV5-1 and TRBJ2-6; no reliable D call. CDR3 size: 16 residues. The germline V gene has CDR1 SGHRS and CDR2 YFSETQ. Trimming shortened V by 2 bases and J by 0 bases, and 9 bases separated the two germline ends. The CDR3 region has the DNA TGCGCCAGCAGCTTTCTCGGAAACTCTGGGGCCAACGTCCTGACTTTC. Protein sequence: CASSFLGNSGANVLTF. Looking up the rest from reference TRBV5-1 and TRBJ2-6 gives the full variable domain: KAGVTQTPRYLIKTRGQQVTLSCSPISGHRSVSWYQQTPGQGLQFLFEYFSETQRNKGNFPGRFSGRQFSNSRSEMNVSTLELGDSALYLCASSFLGNSGANVLTFGAGSRLTVL.